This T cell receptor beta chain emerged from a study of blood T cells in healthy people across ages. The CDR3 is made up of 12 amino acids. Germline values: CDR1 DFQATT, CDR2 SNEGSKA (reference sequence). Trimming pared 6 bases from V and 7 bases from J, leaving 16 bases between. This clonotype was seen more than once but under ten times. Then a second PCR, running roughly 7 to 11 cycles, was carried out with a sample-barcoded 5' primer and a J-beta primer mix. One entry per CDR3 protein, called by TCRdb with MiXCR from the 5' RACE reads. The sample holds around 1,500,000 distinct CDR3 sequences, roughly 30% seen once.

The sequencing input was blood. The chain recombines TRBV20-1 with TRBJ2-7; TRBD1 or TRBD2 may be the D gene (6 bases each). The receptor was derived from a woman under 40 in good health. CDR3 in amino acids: CSAPRGAGEQYF. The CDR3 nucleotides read TGCAGTGCCCCAAGGGGGGCGGGTGAGCAGTACTTC.